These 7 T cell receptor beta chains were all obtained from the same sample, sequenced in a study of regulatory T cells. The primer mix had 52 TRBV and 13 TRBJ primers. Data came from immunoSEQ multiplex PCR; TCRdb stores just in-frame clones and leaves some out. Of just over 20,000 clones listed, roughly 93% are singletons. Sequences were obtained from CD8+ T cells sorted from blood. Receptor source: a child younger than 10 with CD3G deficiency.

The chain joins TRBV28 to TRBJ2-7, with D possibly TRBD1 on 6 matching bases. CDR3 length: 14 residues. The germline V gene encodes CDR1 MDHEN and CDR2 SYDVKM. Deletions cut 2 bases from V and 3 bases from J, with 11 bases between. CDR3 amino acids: CASSLTGPNYEQYF. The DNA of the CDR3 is TGTGCCAGCAGTTTAACAGGGCCTAACTACGAGCAGTACTTC. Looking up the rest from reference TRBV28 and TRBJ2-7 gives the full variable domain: DVKVTQSSRYLVKRTGEKVFLECVQDMDHENMFWYRQDPGLGLRLIYFSYDVKMKEKGDIPEGYSVSREKKERFSLILESASTNQTSMYLCASSLTGPNYEQYFGPGTRLTVT.

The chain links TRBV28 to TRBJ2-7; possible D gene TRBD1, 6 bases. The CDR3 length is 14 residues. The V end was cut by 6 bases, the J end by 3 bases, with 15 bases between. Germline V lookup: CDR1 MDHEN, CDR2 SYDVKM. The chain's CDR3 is CASSLRGFNYEQYF. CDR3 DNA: TGTGCCAGCAGCCTCAGGGGTTTTAACTACGAGCAGTACTTC.

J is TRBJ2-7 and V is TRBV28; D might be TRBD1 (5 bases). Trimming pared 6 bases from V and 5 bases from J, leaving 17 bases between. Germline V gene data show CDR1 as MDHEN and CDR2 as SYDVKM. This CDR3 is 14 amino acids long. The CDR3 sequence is CASSGRAARHEQYF. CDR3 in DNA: TGTGCCAGCAGCGGCAGGGCGGCAAGGCACGAGCAGTACTTC.

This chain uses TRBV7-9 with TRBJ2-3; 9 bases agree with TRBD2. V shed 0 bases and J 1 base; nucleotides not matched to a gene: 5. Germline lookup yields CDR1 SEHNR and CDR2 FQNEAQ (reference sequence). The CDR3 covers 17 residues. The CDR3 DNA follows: TGTGCCAGCAGCTTAGCGTCGGAGCGGGAGGGCACAGATACGCAGTATTTT. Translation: CASSLASEREGTDTQYF.

The CDR3 bases are TGTGCCAGCAGTGACGGATGGGAGGGGGCGGTCGAGCAGTACTTC. It encodes CASSDGWEGAVEQYF. The chain uses TRBV6-1 and TRBJ2-7, with D tentatively TRBD1 or TRBD2 (7 bases each). V lost 3 bases and J 6 bases, leaving 18 bases between the germline ends. Germline CDR1 and CDR2: MNHNS and SASEGT. This CDR3 has 15 residues.

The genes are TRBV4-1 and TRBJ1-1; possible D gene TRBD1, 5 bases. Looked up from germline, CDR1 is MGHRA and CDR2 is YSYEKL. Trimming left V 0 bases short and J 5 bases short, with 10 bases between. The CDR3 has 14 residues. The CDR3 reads CASSQEGRGTEAFF. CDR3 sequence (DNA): TGCGCCAGCAGCCAAGAAGGCCGGGGGACTGAAGCTTTCTTT.

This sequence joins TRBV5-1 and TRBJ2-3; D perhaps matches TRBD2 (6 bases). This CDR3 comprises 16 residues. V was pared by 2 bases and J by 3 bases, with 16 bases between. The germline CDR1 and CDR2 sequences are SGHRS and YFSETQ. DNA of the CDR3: TGCGCCAGCAGCTTTGAGGGGTCGCGGGGAACAGATACGCAGTATTTT. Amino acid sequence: CASSFEGSRGTDTQYF.